Detailed here is one TCR beta chain. Its target is unknown. TCRdb re-derived calls from the RT-PCR reads in MiXCR, one entry per CDR3 protein. This table holds 600,000 to 850,000 distinct CDR3 sequences, 14% found once. This record comes from a study of response to subunit inactivated influenza vaccine. Study-wide findings and caveats: The authors proposed limited new T cell recruitment per seasonal influenza vaccination.

Sample: PBMCs from blood, taken around 15 days before vaccination. The TCR sequence derives from a man aged 45 to 65 who received an inactivated influenza vaccine.

As DNA, the CDR3 is TGTGCCAGCAGTGAAGGACAGGGTCTCGGCGAGCAGTACTTC. Translated: CASSEGQGLGEQYF. This sequence joins TRBV2 and TRBJ2-7, with TRBD1 identical over 7 bases. The length of the CDR3 is 14 residues. Germline CDR1 is SNHLY and CDR2 is FYNNEI. V lost 1 base to trimming and J lost 6 bases; unmatched junction nucleotides: 6.